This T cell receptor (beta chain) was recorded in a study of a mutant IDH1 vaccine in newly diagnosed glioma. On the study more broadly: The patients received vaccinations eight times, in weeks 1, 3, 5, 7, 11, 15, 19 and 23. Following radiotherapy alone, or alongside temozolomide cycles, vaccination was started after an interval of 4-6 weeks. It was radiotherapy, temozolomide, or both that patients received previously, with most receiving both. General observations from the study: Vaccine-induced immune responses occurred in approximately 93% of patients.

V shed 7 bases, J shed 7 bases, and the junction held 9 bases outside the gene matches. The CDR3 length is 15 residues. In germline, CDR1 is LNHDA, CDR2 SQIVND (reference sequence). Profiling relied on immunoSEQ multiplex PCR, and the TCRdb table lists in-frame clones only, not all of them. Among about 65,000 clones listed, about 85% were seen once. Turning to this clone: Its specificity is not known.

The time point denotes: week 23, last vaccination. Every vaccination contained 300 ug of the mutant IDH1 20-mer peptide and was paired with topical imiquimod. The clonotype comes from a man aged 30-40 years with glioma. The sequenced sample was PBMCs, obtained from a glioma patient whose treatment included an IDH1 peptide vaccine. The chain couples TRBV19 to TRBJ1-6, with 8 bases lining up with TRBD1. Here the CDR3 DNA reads TGTGCCAGTAAGGACAGGGACGTCAGGAATTCACCCCTCCACTTT. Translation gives CASKDRDVRNSPLHF.